The rows below give T cell receptor beta chains drawn from one sample of a study of response to subunit inactivated influenza vaccine. TCRdb independently ran MiXCR on the RT-PCR reads; one entry per CDR3 protein. In the table there are around 790,000 distinct CDR3 sequences, less than 25% of which are singletons. This specimen consisted of PBMCs from blood, obtained around 5 days after vaccination. The receptors here all came from a man in his fifties or sixties who received an inactivated influenza vaccine. Both conserved end residues are part of each CDR3. The order of the fields is V gene, J gene, CDR3 protein.

TRBV6-1	TRBJ2-2	CASRSTGIPLAGELFF
TRBV25-1	TRBJ2-2	CASSELTGTGGTGELFF
TRBV6-5	TRBJ1-1	CASSYSPDRLNTEAFF
TRBV10-3	TRBJ2-7	CAISDNRAPPLEQYF
TRBV5-1	TRBJ2-3	CASSMDVLGSDTQYF
TRBV7-9	TRBJ1-1	CASSLCTATCTEAFF
TRBV7-2	TRBJ2-7	CASSLGDSGEQYF
TRBV7-9	TRBJ1-3	CASSRDRELGNTIYF
TRBV4-2	TRBJ2-5	CASSQDGTSVQETQYF
TRBV4-2	TRBJ2-7	CASSQETGTSGGFEQYF
TRBV6-1	TRBJ2-5	CASRALRGEETQYF
TRBV9	TRBJ2-2	CASTLNGGVNTGELFF
TRBV18	TRBJ2-4	CASSPPSQGITKNIQYF
TRBV7-2	TRBJ2-2	CASSLDRGRSAGELFF
TRBV6-5	TRBJ2-3	CASSYTPNTDTQYF
TRBV3-1	TRBJ2-7	CASSPNQKGPEQYF
TRBV20-1	TRBJ2-7	CSAPKLTSGSSYEQYF
TRBV18	TRBJ2-1	CASSPPGRGSYNEQFF
TRBV7-9	TRBJ1-5	CASSTTGRQPQHF
TRBV20-1	TRBJ2-7	CSARRLAGGEQYF
TRBV20-1	TRBJ2-7	CSARLHGVTYEQYF
TRBV20-1	TRBJ2-7	CSARDQRLSVREQYF
TRBV4-1	TRBJ1-2	CASSQADAGVYGYTF
TRBV5-1	TRBJ2-5	CASSFGLDQETQYF
TRBV24-1	TRBJ2-1	CATSAGRRIYNEQFF
TRBV9	TRBJ2-3	CASRGGADTQYF
TRBV20-1	TRBJ2-7	CSAIRLSYEQYF
TRBV24-1	TRBJ2-3	CATSDPLAEQSSLSTDTQYF
TRBV5-1	TRBJ2-1	CASSLGGGQGLEQFF
TRBV20-1	TRBJ2-3	CSARFTSGYSDTQYF
TRBV28	TRBJ1-2	CASSPYRDVRQGGYTF
TRBV19	TRBJ1-1	CASGGGFSEAFF
TRBV9	TRBJ2-3	CASSVEAGGRDTQYF
TRBV5-1	TRBJ1-4	CASSFDSGVGKLFF
TRBV30	TRBJ1-2	CAWRGQGAPNYGYTF